The 13 T cell receptor beta chains in this list originate from one sample, sequenced in a study of T cells in narcolepsy (dated by TCRdb to between 2017 and 2018). Library creation used the immunoSEQ multiplex PCR assay. TCRdb stores this immuneACCESS table with in-frame sequences only. Part of the clones is absent; in the studies checked, under half of the shortfall reflects unresolved V genes, and no reason is known for the rest. For this sample the table gives tens of thousands of clones, of which roughly 84% were detected only once. The leading ten clones occupy around 1.6% of the sample. Sequenced input: CD45RA- memory CD4+ T cells from PBMCs. Per the publication, the cell subset or site label means: memory T cells sorted ex vivo from peripheral blood. These receptor sequences come from a human donor with narcolepsy.

The chain combines TRBV7-2 with TRBJ2-5; D gene unclear. The CDR3 has 14 amino acids. Trimming left V 5 bases short and J 5 bases short, with 15 bases between. Germline-derived CDR1 and CDR2 are SGHTA and FQGNSA. The CDR3 coding sequence is TGTGCCAGCAGCGTAGGGTCTAACGAGGAGACCCAGTACTTC. Encoded protein: CASSVGSNEETQYF.

The chain employs TRBV7-2 and TRBJ2-2; D not resolved. The V gene lost 2 bases and the J gene lost 2 bases, with 9 bases spanning the gap. The CDR3 sequence is 15 residues long. In germline, CDR1 is SGHTA, CDR2 FQGNSA. In DNA form, the CDR3 reads TGTGCCAGCAGCTTACAGACCAGAAACACCGGGGAGCTGTTTTTT. Translating it yields CASSLQTRNTGELFF.

This rearrangement joins TRBV27 to TRBJ2-1, with 7 bases aligning to TRBD2. The trim removed 4 bases at V and 12 bases at J, leaving 9 bases unmatched. Germline V CDR1 and CDR2: MNHEY, SMNVEV (reference sequence). This CDR3 has 13 residues. CDR3 sequence: CASSSLSGEGQFF. The CDR3 DNA reads as TGTGCCAGCAGTTCACTCAGCGGGGAGGGGCAGTTCTTC.

This chain links TRBV28 with TRBJ2-4; 8 nucleotides line up with TRBD2. Germline lookup yields CDR1 MDHEN and CDR2 SYDVKM. Losses at the gene ends were 8 bases for V and 12 bases for J; bases not matched to a gene: 18. This CDR3 has 15 residues. CDR3 DNA: TGTGCCAGCGAGGGGTCCGGGGGGGCTGGCGATAATCAGTACTTC. Protein sequence: CASEGSGGAGDNQYF. The full variable domain, completed using reference TRBV28 and TRBJ2-4, is DVKVTQSSRYLVKRTGEKVFLECVQDMDHENMFWYRQDPGLGLRLIYFSYDVKMKEKGDIPEGYSVSREKKERFSLILESASTNQTSMYLCASEGSGGAGDNQYFGAGTRLSVL.

V gene TRBV2 combines with J gene TRBJ2-1, with 8 bases fitting TRBD2. The CDR3 has 16 amino acids. V lost 5 bases and J lost 2; bases outside the gene matches: 8. Germline values: CDR1 SNHLY, CDR2 FYNNEI. CDR3 sequence: CASSLERGLTYNEQFF. The DNA for the CDR3 is TGTGCCAGCAGTCTGGAGCGGGGGCTTACCTACAATGAGCAGTTCTTC.

This clone was detected only a few times. V gene TRBV18 combines with J gene TRBJ2-3; unclear D gene. V shed 2 bases and J shed 2 bases, with 5 bases lying between them. This CDR3 contains 13 residues. Germline CDR1 reads KGHSH; CDR2 reads LQKENI. CDR3 loop: CASSPDTTDTQYF. CDR3 coding DNA: TGTGCCAGCTCACCAGATACCACAGATACGCAGTATTTT. Supplemented by reference TRBV18 and TRBJ2-3, the full variable domain reads NAGVMQNPRHLVRRRGQEARLRCSPMKGHSHVYWYRQLPEEGLKFMVYLQKENIIDESGMPKERFSAEFPKEGPSILRIQQVVRGDSAAYFCASSPDTTDTQYFGPGTRLTVL.

The count of this clone is one. The V call is TRBV6-5, the J call TRBJ1-5; tentative D call: TRBD1 (5 bases). This CDR3 comprises 12 residues. CDR1 and CDR2 (germline): MNHEY, SVGAGI. Trimming left V 5 bases short and J 14 bases short, with 16 bases between. The CDR3 loop reads CASSKTGVGEHF. In DNA form, the CDR3 reads TGTGCCAGCAGTAAGACGGGGGTAGGTGAGCATTTT.

The chain combines TRBV7-2 with TRBJ2-7; no definite D call. Per the germline V gene, CDR1 is SGHTA and CDR2 is FQGNSA. The V gene lost 5 bases and the J gene lost 0 bases, with 8 bases spanning the gap. The CDR3 extends over 13 amino acids. The DNA for the CDR3 is TGTGCCAGCAGCCCCCGATCCTCCTACGAGCAGTACTTC. Residues: CASSPRSSYEQYF.

In the case of this clone: The same CDR3 can be traced to other DNA sequences in this sample. This chain links TRBV30 with TRBJ2-5; TRBD2 matches 12 bases. Germline V lookup: CDR1 GTSNPN, CDR2 SVGIG (reference sequence). This CDR3 contains 15 residues. Losses at the gene ends were 3 bases for V and 4 bases for J; bases not matched to a gene: 6. This CDR3 reads CAWRSSGGAVETQYF. DNA of the CDR3: TGTGCCTGGAGGTCTAGCGGGGGGGCTGTAGAGACCCAGTACTTC.

This clone was recorded only once. This chain uses TRBV6-6 with TRBJ2-3; 11 bases are a match to TRBD2. This CDR3 is 14 amino acids long. Losses at the gene ends were 7 bases for V and 5 bases for J; bases not matched to a gene: 5. Per germline, CDR1 MNHNY and CDR2 SVGAGI (reference sequence). The CDR3, as DNA: TGTGCCAGCAATTTAGCGGGGGGGCGAGATACGCAGTATTTT. Translated: CASNLAGGRDTQYF.

The V gene is TRBV18, the J gene TRBJ2-1; TRBD1 matches at 7 bases. Germline CDR1 is KGHSH and CDR2 is LQKENI. V shed 3 bases and J 3 bases; nucleotides not matched to a gene: 5. This CDR3 comprises 15 residues. The CDR3 DNA reads as TGTGCCAGCTCACCCCGGGACAGAAACTACAATGAGCAGTTCTTC. It specifies CASSPRDRNYNEQFF. Full variable domain (missing parts from reference TRBV18 and TRBJ2-1): NAGVMQNPRHLVRRRGQEARLRCSPMKGHSHVYWYRQLPEEGLKFMVYLQKENIIDESGMPKERFSAEFPKEGPSILRIQQVVRGDSAAYFCASSPRDRNYNEQFFGPGTRLTVL.

The V and J genes are TRBV6-6 and TRBJ2-3, with D perhaps TRBD1 (6 bases). The CDR3 is 15 amino acids. Per germline, CDR1 MNHNY and CDR2 SVGAGI (reference sequence). V was cut by 7 bases and J by 2 bases, with 16 bases left in between. CDR3 sequence: CASTQGGQFTDTQYF. CDR3 nucleotides: TGTGCCAGCACCCAAGGTGGACAGTTCACAGATACGCAGTATTTT.

This clone is medium-sized by share. CDR3 DNA: TGTGCCAGCTCCGGCGCGGGGCAGAGGGAGACCCAGTACTTC. Translating gives CASSGAGQRETQYF. The chain employs TRBV18 and TRBJ2-5; maybe TRBD2 (6 bases). This CDR3 contains 14 residues. Trimming took 6 bases from V and 5 from J, leaving 16 bases between them. Germline V gene data show CDR1 as KGHSH and CDR2 as LQKENI.